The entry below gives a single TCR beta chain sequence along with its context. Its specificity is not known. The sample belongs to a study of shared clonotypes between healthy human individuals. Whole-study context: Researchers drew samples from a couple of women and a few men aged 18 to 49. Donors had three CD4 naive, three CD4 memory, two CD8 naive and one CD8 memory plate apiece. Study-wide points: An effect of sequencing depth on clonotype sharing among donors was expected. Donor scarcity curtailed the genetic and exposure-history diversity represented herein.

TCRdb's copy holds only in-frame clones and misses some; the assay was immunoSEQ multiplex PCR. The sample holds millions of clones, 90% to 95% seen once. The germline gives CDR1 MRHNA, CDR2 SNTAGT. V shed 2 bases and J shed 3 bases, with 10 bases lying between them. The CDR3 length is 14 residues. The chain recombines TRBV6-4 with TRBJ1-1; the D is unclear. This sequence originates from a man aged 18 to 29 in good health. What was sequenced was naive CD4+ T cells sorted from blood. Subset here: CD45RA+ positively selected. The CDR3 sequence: CASSDGRGYTEAFF. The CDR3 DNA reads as TGTGCCAGCAGTGACGGGCGGGGTTACACTGAAGCTTTCTTT.